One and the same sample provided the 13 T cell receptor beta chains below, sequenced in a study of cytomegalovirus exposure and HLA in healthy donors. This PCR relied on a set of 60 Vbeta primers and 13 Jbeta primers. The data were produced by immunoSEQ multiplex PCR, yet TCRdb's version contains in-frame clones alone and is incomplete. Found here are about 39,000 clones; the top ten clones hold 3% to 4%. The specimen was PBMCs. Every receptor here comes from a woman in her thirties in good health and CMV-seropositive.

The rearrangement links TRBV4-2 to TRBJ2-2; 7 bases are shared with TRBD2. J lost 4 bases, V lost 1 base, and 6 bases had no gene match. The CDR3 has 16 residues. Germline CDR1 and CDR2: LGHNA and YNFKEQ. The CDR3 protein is CASSQGEGQGTGELFF. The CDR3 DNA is TGTGCCAGCAGCCAAGGGGAGGGTCAGGGCACCGGGGAGCTGTTTTTT.

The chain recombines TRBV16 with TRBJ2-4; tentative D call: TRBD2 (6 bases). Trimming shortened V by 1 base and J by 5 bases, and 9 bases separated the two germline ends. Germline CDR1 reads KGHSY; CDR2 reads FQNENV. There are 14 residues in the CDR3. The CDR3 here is CASSQYLAENIQYF. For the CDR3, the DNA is TGTGCCAGCAGCCAATACTTAGCGGAAAACATTCAGTACTTC.

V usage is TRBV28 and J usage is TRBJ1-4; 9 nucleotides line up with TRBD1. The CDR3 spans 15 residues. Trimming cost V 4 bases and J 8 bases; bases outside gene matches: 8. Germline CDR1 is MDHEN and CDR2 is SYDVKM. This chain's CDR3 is CASSSTGQGNEKLFF. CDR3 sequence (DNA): TGTGCCAGCAGTTCGACCGGACAGGGGAACGAAAAACTGTTTTTT.

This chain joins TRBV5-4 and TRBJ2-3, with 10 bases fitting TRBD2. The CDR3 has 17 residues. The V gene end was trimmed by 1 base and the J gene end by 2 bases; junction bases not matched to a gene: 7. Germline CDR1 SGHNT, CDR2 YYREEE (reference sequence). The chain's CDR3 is CASSLTSGTEITDTQYF. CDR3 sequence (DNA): TGTGCCAGCAGCTTGACTAGCGGGACCGAAATCACAGATACGCAGTATTTT.

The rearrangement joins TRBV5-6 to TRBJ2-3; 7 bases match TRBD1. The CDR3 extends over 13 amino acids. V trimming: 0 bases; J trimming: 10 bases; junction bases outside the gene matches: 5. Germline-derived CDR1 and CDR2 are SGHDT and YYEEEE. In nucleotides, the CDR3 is TGTGCCAGCAGCTTGGTTCGTGACAGGGCGCAGTATTTT. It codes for CASSLVRDRAQYF.

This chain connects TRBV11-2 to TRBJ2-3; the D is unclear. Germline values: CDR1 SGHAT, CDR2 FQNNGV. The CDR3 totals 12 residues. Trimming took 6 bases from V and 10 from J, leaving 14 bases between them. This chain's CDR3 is CASRRLPAAQYF. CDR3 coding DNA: TGTGCCAGCAGGAGACTCCCCGCTGCGCAGTATTTT.

CDR3 residues: CASSIGQGSQSGYTF. The CDR3 DNA reads TGTGCCAGTAGTATAGGTCAGGGAAGTCAGTCTGGCTACACCTTC. The gene calls are TRBV19 and TRBJ1-2; maybe TRBD1 (5 bases). Germline V gene sequence: CDR1 LNHDA, CDR2 SQIVND (reference sequence). The CDR3 covers 15 residues. The germline V and J ends were trimmed by 1 base and 7 bases, with 16 bases remaining between them.

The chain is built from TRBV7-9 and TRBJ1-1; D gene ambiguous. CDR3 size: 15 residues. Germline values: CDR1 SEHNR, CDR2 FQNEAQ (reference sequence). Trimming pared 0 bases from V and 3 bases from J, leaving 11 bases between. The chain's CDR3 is CASSLAHPGHTEAFF. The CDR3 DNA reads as TGTGCCAGCAGCTTAGCGCACCCAGGCCACACTGAAGCTTTCTTT.

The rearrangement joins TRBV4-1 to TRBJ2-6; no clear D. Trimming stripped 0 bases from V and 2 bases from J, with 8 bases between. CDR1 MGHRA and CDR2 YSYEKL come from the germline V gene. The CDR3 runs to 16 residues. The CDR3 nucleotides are TGCGCCAGCAGCCAAGATCCCACAGCTGGGGCCAACGTCCTGACTTTC. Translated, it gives CASSQDPTAGANVLTF.

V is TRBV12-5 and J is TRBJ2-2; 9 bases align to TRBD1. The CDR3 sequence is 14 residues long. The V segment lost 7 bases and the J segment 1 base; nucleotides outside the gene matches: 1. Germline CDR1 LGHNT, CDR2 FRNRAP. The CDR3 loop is CASEGQGNTGELFF. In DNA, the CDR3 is TGTGCTAGTGAGGGACAGGGGAACACCGGGGAGCTGTTTTTT.

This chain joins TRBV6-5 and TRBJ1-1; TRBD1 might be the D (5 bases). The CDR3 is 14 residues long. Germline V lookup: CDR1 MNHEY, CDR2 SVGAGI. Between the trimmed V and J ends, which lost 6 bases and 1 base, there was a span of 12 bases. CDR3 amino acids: CASSRTTGNTEAFF. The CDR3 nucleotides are TGTGCCAGCAGCAGAACCACAGGGAACACTGAAGCTTTCTTT.

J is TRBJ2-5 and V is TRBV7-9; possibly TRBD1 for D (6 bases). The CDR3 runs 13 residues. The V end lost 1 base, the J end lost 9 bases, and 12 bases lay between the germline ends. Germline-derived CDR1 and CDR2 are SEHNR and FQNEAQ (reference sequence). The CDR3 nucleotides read TGTGCCAGCAGCTTAGGGGGGCAGCTCCCCCAGTACTTC. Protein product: CASSLGGQLPQYF.

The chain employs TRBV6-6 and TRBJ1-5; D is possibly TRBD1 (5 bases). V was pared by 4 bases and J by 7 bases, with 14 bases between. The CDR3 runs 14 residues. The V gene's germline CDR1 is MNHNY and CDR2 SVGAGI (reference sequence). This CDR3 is CASSSAGRWQPQHF. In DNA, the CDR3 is TGTGCCAGCAGTTCGGCAGGGAGGTGGCAGCCCCAGCATTTT.